The T cell receptor (beta chain) under discussion was sequenced for a study of cytomegalovirus exposure and HLA in healthy donors. Regarding this clone: The target antigen is unknown.

Regarding the study as a whole: Most TCRs appeared rarely, but some public TCRs recurred in many donors.

Researchers ran the PCR with 60 Vbeta and 13 Jbeta primers. This table comes from immunoSEQ multiplex PCR, and its TCRdb copy is limited to in-frame clones, with some not included. This table has tens of thousands of clones, less than 70% appearing once. There were likely unrecorded immune exposures, though donors were nominally healthy when sampled. Trimming cost V 0 bases and J 0 bases, with 21 bases left between them. The CDR3 spans 19 residues. In germline, CDR1 is MGHRA, CDR2 YSYEKL. V gene TRBV4-1 combines with J gene TRBJ2-7; the D gene is possibly TRBD1 (7 bases). The clonotype was recovered from a man aged 50 to 59 in good health and CMV-seronegative. The sequenced sample was PBMCs. The CDR3: CASSQEWDSWDSLSYEQYF. The CDR3 DNA is TGCGCCAGCAGCCAAGAATGGGACAGCTGGGACTCTCTCTCCTACGAGCAGTACTTC.